Below are 10 T cell receptor beta chains sequenced from a single sample in a study of technical replicates of blood from a few donors. Sequencing used immunoSEQ multiplex PCR; TCRdb keeps in-frame clones, though not all of them. The table includes 55,000 to 75,000 clones, 92% detected once. The specimen sequenced was T cells isolated from PBMCs. The source of these receptors is a human donor in good health.

The rearrangement uses TRBV9 and TRBJ1-3; TRBD1 is a possible D gene (5 bases). Trimming pared 0 bases from V and 0 bases from J, leaving 13 bases between. CDR1 SGDLS and CDR2 YYNGEE come from the germline V gene. CDR3 length equals 17 residues. CDR3 in amino acids: CASSVAPSDSSGNTIYF. In DNA, the CDR3 is TGTGCCAGCAGCGTAGCTCCCTCAGACAGCTCTGGAAACACCATATATTTT.

A few counts support this clone. V and J are TRBV7-3 and TRBJ1-1; D may be TRBD1 (5 bases). V was clipped by 2 bases and J by 7 bases, with 11 bases between them. Germline-derived CDR1 and CDR2 are SGHTA and FQGTGA. This CDR3 is built from 13 residues. The CDR3 region has the DNA TGTGCCAGCAGCTTACAGGGTATCCTTGAAGCTTTCTTT. Residues: CASSLQGILEAFF.

The table lists this clone with a count of one. The chain combines TRBV4-1 with TRBJ2-7; D not certain. With 1 base removed from V and 7 bases from J, the gap between germline ends came to 8 bases. This CDR3 has 12 amino acids. Germline CDR1 and CDR2: MGHRA and YSYEKL. Written as DNA, the CDR3 is TGCGCCAGCAGCCAAGGTAATAGTGAGCAGTACTTC. It codes for CASSQGNSEQYF.

The chain uses TRBV28 and TRBJ1-5; 8 bases line up with TRBD1. The CDR3 length is 16 residues. Per the germline V gene, CDR1 is MDHEN and CDR2 is SYDVKM. V was pared by 3 bases and J by 9 bases, with 13 bases of the junction left unmatched. CDR3 region: CASSLSDREGLWPQHF. The CDR3 nucleotides read TGTGCCAGCAGTTTGTCGGACAGGGAGGGCCTATGGCCCCAGCATTTT.

The rearrangement links TRBV19 to TRBJ1-5, with D perhaps TRBD1 (5 bases). CDR3 length: 12 residues. Germline assignment: CDR1 LNHDA and CDR2 SQIVND (reference sequence). The V end was cut by 7 bases, the J end by 5 bases, with 9 bases between. The CDR3 region has the DNA TGTGCCAGTAAAGCGGGGGATCAGCCCCAGCATTTT. It encodes CASKAGDQPQHF.

CDR3 in DNA: TGTGCCAGCAGTTCGGTGGGACAGGGGTTCTACAATGAGCAGTTCTTC. Translated, it gives CASSSVGQGFYNEQFF. The chain employs TRBV27 and TRBJ2-1, with TRBD1 matching 10 bases. Per germline, CDR1 MNHEY and CDR2 SMNVEV (reference sequence). The CDR3 runs to 16 residues. Trimming at V came to 4 bases and at J to 3 bases, leaving 6 bases not matched to a gene.

The CDR3, as DNA: TGTGCCAGCAGCCAAGTACTGAGGGTCGATACGCAGTATTTT. Translated: CASSQVLRVDTQYF. This rearrangement joins TRBV4-2 to TRBJ2-3; tentative D call: TRBD2 (5 bases). The germline CDR1 and CDR2 sequences are LGHNA and YNFKEQ. V was trimmed by 1 base and J by 6 bases, leaving 11 bases between them. The CDR3 is made up of 14 amino acids.

The CDR3 sequence is CASIIVDASGDYGYTF. The CDR3 DNA is TGTGCCAGCATTATCGTGGACGCTTCGGGGGACTATGGCTACACCTTC. The chain carries TRBV2 and TRBJ1-2, with D maybe TRBD1 (5 bases). V was pared by 7 bases and J by 3 bases, with 21 bases between. The germline gives CDR1 SNHLY, CDR2 FYNNEI. The CDR3 consists of 16 residues.

This chain joins TRBV7-3 and TRBJ2-2, with D possibly being TRBD2 (5 bases). The V end was cut by 4 bases, the J end by 5 bases, with 8 bases between. The CDR3 length is 13 residues. Germline V CDR1 and CDR2: SGHTA, FQGTGA. The CDR3 region has the DNA TGTGCCAGCAGCTCTGAGCGGACCGGGGAGCTGTTTTTT. Protein product: CASSSERTGELFF.

The chain carries TRBV29-1 and TRBJ1-2, with 7 bases fitting TRBD1. The CDR3 covers 13 residues. Per the germline V gene, CDR1 is SQVTM and CDR2 is ANQGSEA. The trim removed 5 bases at V and 4 bases at J, leaving 7 bases unmatched. CDR3 protein: CSVRQGLIYGYTF. The CDR3 DNA reads TGCAGCGTTCGACAGGGTCTAATCTATGGCTACACCTTC.